The sequence of this TCR beta chain was determined in a study of blood T cell repertoires in COVID-19. At the level of the study: PBMCs, B-cell-depleted T cells, or T cells provided the cDNA or gDNA that made up the material.

Original analysis: Scientists estimated how many nucleated cells there were by amplifying reference gene primers. Profiling relied on immunoSEQ multiplex PCR, and the TCRdb table lists in-frame clones only, not all of them. That table furnishes V, J and clone size, whereas the DNA furnished D and trimming. The data hold 250,000 or so clones, with roughly nine tenths observed a single time. Residents of under 25 US areas, aged 18 to 89 years, made up the participants. Self-reported history from a screening survey and questionnaire set each donor's cohort. V was trimmed by 5 bases and J by 8 bases, leaving 24 bases between them. The V gene's germline CDR1 is WNHNN and CDR2 SYGVQD (reference sequence). The CDR3 is made up of 17 amino acids.

This receptor was obtained from a woman under 30 who had recovered from COVID-19. The rearrangement uses TRBV10-1 and TRBJ1-4, with D uncertain. Material: PBMCs or T cells enriched from blood (not recorded which). The DNA for the CDR3 is TGCGCCAGCAGTCCTGGTGAGGGCAGGCCGGGTAACGAAAAACTGTTTTTT. It specifies CASSPGEGRPGNEKLFF.